The clone carrying this T cell receptor (beta chain) was seen many times. Its antigen is as yet unknown. TCRdb reprocessed the PCR reads with MiXCR, giving one entry per CDR3 protein. The sample yields 70,000 to 95,000 distinct CDR3 sequences, roughly 19% seen once. This sample was taken from a study of molecular identifiers for immune sequencing clone quantification. Germline CDR1 and CDR2: MGHDK and SYGVNS. V lost 4 bases and J lost 6, with 7 bases in between. The CDR3 totals 11 residues. Broader study findings: Jurkat TCR RNA spiked in from one cell (amid one million naive cells) was reportedly detectable.

The clonotype comes from a human donor in good health. Some libraries in this study had Jurkat cell RNA spiked in. Sequenced: naive CD8+ T cells from blood, with Jurkat cell RNA spiked in. The subset denotes: FACS-sorted CD8+CD4-CCR7+CD45RA+ naive T cells. V usage is TRBV25-1 and J usage is TRBJ2-7; D is unclear. DNA of the CDR3: TGTGCCAGCAGTGGGTCGGGCGAGCAGTACTTC. Translated, it gives CASSGSGEQYF.